This record concerns one T cell receptor (beta chain) sequence. Its antigen is unknown. The data were obtained in a study of cytomegalovirus exposure and HLA in healthy donors. Study-wide results and caveats: In a later analysis, a missense DCLRE1C variant was linked to TCR beta V- and J-gene trimming. Associated with cytomegalovirus, according to the listing, were 150 to 200 TCR beta chains.

The PCR had 60 Vbeta and 13 Jbeta primers. TCRdb's copy holds only in-frame clones and misses some; the assay was immunoSEQ multiplex PCR. The sample holds 90,000 to 110,000 clones; 65% to 90% are singletons and the top ten take 2.2%. Healthy individuals who donated bone marrow served as the donors. Trimming took 1 base from V and 2 from J; bases not matched to a gene: 3. There are 16 residues in the CDR3. Germline V lookup: CDR1 SGDLS, CDR2 YYNGEE. This TCR was sampled from a woman in her 30s in good health and CMV-seronegative. The rearrangement uses TRBV9 and TRBJ2-2, with TRBD2 matching 9 bases. The sequenced sample was PBMCs. Here the CDR3 reads CASSVRLAENTGELFF. The CDR3 nucleotides are TGTGCCAGCAGCGTAAGACTAGCGGAAAACACCGGGGAGCTGTTTTTT.